The rows below give T cell receptor beta chains drawn from one sample of a study of T cell changes during pregnancy in multiple sclerosis. Produced via immunoSEQ multiplex PCR; TCRdb's table is partial and in-frame only. Of nearly 50,000 clones listed, around 94% were seen once; the top ten hold more than 0.45%. The sample here was CD4+ T cells from peripheral blood mononuclear cells, taken in the first trimester of pregnancy. These receptors all stem from a female donor with multiple sclerosis, enrolled in a pregnancy study. The CDR3 runs from the conserved cysteine through the conserved F or W. Fields, in order: V gene, CDR3 length, J gene, CDR3 protein.

TRBV21-1,16,TRBJ2-2,CASTNTSGGTSGELFF
TRBV29-1,13,TRBJ2-3,CSVNRGQTDTQYF
TRBV30,13,TRBJ1-4,CAWAGQGNEKLFF
TRBV9,18,TRBJ1-2,CASSLIPDRVGAHYGYTF
TRBV28,16,TRBJ1-6,CASTETQGAFRSPLHF
TRBV2,11,TRBJ1-1,CASKRDTEAFF
TRBV5-1,14,TRBJ1-2,CASSSRTGGDGYTF
TRBV27,14,TRBJ1-6,CASSPGLGNSPLHF
TRBV5-1,18,TRBJ2-7,CASSLSGTSGGPSYEQYF
TRBV5-5,16,TRBJ1-6,CASSLSPPGAMSPLHF
TRBV15,16,TRBJ2-7,CATSSGRTVRSYEQYF
TRBV4-1,16,TRBJ2-1,CASSQVDIVSYNEQFF
TRBV19,15,TRBJ1-5,CASSTPPGGDQPQHF
TRBV4-1,16,TRBJ2-6,CASRQGQGSGANVLTF
TRBV19,14,TRBJ1-2,CASNIRTGNYGYTF
TRBV5-4,15,TRBJ1-1,CASSLSGPQGTEAFF
TRBV2,15,TRBJ2-3,CASSESFDSSDTQYF
TRBV11-2,13,TRBJ1-2,CASSTIGGAGYTF
TRBV29-1,12,TRBJ2-5,CSVGGTQETQYF
TRBV14,16,TRBJ2-5,CASSRGLAGGPGTQYF
TRBV18,19,TRBJ2-6,CASSPPVGQGGTGANVLTF
TRBV7-8,14,TRBJ2-2,CASSGTRNTGELFF
TRBV7-3,16,TRBJ2-4,CASSLSPGHGINIQYF
TRBV11-2,12,TRBJ2-7,CATRDRAYEQYF
TRBV2,15,TRBJ2-1,CASSYVTRVGNEQFF
TRBV7-9,14,TRBJ2-1,CASSRGTSHDEQFF
TRBV5-4,17,TRBJ2-7,CASSLGTSGGPLYEQYF
TRBV11-2,12,TRBJ1-1,CASSQGTAEAFF
TRBV5-1,15,TRBJ2-1,CASSLDTGAYNEQFF
TRBV7-9,14,TRBJ2-5,CASSPSGVQETQYF
TRBV9,14,TRBJ2-1,CASSPHGTGNEQFF
TRBV5-1,14,TRBJ2-1,CASSFSDRNNEQFF
TRBV5-5,15,TRBJ2-1,CASTLGLAGLNEQFF
TRBV5-5,15,TRBJ2-3,CASSLVPAGPDTQYF
TRBV9,16,TRBJ2-6,CASSQTQGSGANVLTF
TRBV5-4,13,TRBJ2-5,CASSLELAGTQYF
TRBV12-5,16,TRBJ2-2,CASGFRDRGNTGELFF
TRBV30,12,TRBJ1-5,CAWSAPSQPQHF
TRBV7-6,16,TRBJ1-1,CASSLGARTTNTEAFF
TRBV9,15,TRBJ2-7,CASSVGVEEGYEQYF
TRBV7-3,15,TRBJ2-5,CASSLRGGGVETQYF
TRBV30,13,TRBJ1-6,CAGHRGDYSPLHF
TRBV7-3,15,TRBJ2-5,CASSWTSGGTETQYF
TRBV13,17,TRBJ1-3,CASSLRGQGYSGNTIYF
TRBV5-1,15,TRBJ2-3,CASSLAGHNTDTQYF
TRBV13,15,TRBJ1-2,CASSLGTGSSYGYTF
TRBV19,13,TRBJ1-1,CASMDRPNTEAFF
TRBV7-2,14,TRBJ2-4,CASRSGAGANIQYF